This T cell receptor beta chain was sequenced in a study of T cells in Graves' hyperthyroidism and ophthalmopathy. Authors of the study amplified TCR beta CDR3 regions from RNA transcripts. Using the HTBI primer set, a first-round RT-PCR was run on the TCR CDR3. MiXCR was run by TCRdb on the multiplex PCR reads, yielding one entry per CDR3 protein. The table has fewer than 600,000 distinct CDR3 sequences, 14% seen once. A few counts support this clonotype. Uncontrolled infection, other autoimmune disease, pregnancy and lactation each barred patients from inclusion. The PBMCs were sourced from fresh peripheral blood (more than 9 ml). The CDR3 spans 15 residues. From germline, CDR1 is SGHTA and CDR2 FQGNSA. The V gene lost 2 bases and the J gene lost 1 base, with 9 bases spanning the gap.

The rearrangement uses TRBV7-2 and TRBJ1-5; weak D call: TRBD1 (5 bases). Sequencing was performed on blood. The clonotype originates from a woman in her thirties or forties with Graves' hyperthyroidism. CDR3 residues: CASSLYGGSNQPQHF. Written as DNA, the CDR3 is TGTGCCAGCAGCTTATATGGGGGGAGCAATCAGCCCCAGCATTTT.